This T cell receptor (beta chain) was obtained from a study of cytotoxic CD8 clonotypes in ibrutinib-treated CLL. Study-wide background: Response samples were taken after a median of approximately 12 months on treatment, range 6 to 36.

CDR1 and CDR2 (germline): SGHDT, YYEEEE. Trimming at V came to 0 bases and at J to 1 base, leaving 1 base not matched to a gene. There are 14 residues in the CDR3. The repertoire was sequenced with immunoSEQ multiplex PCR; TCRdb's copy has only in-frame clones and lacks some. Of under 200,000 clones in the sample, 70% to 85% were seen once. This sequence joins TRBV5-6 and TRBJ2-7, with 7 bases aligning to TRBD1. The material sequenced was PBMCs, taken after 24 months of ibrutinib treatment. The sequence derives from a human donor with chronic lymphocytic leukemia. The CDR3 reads CASSLARGSYEQYF. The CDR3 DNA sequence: TGTGCCAGCAGCTTGGCCAGGGGGTCCTACGAGCAGTACTTC.